This passage covers 32 T cell receptor beta chains from one sample sequenced in a study of CD8 T cells in ankylosing spondylitis. Study conclusions and caveats: For ankylosing spondylitis blood, a TCR beta motif of under 10 highly homologous variants appeared characteristic.

No antigens are known for them. TCRdb used MiXCR to reprocess the 5' RACE reads, holding one entry per CDR3 protein. The sample carries approximately 520,000 distinct CDR3 sequences, 5.3% recorded once. The sample consisted of blood, either unsorted or a sorted T cell fraction (not recorded which). The receptors shown here come from a male donor with ankylosing spondylitis.

This clonotype was counted ten times or more. The CDR3 DNA reads TGTGCCAGCAGCGCATCGACAGGGGGCGTCTTCACTGAAGCTTTCTTT. Protein: CASSASTGGVFTEAFF. The V and J genes are TRBV7-2 and TRBJ1-1; TRBD1 matches at 10 bases. CDR1 is SGHTA and CDR2 is FQGNSA in the germline V gene. The J segment lost 4 bases and the V segment lost 5 bases, leaving 10 bases of the junction unmatched. This CDR3 is 16 amino acids long.

The table lists this clonotype with many counts. J is TRBJ2-1 and V is TRBV5-1; no definite D call. Trimming removed 0 bases from V and 1 base from J, with 8 bases in between. Per the germline V gene, CDR1 is SGHRS and CDR2 is YFSETQ. The CDR3 spans 15 residues. The CDR3, as DNA: TGCGCCAGCAGCTTGGAGTCTGTTTCCTACAATGAGCAGTTCTTC. Its protein product is CASSLESVSYNEQFF.

This clonotype was counted ten times or more. In nucleotides, the CDR3 is TGTGCCAGCAATTGGGGCAACTACTATGGCTACACCTTC. The encoded protein is CASNWGNYYGYTF. The chain has TRBV28 and TRBJ1-2, with D perhaps matching TRBD1 (5 bases). The germline V gene has CDR1 MDHEN and CDR2 SYDVKM. The CDR3 contains 13 residues. Trimming cost V 7 bases and J 3 bases, with 12 bases left between them.

This clonotype has more than one count but fewer than ten. The chain employs TRBV4-3 and TRBJ2-2; D is ambiguous. V lost 0 bases to trimming and J lost 6 bases, with 8 bases between them. Germline CDR1 is LGHNA and CDR2 is YSLEER. The CDR3 runs 14 residues. In nucleotides, the CDR3 is TGCGCCAGCAGCCAAGACTACGGATCCGGGGAGCTGTTTTTT. Its translation is CASSQDYGSGELFF.

This clonotype was counted many times. The CDR3 nucleotides read TGTGCCAGCAGTTTGGCTCTAGCGGGAGGAGAGACCCAGTACTTC. This codes for CASSLALAGGETQYF. The chain carries TRBV25-1 and TRBJ2-5; 11 positions match TRBD2. CDR1 MGHDK and CDR2 SYGVNS come from the germline V gene. The CDR3 is 15 amino acids. The V and J ends lost 5 bases and 4 bases, in that order; junction bases with no gene match: 6.

In this sample, this clonotype turned up many times. This rearrangement joins TRBV10-1 to TRBJ2-1; D might be TRBD2 (6 bases). The V and J ends lost 0 bases and 4 bases respectively, with 13 bases between them. CDR1 and CDR2 from the germline V gene are WNHNN and SYGVQD (reference sequence). The CDR3 contains 16 residues. As DNA, the CDR3 is TGCGCCAGCAGTGAGTCGGCCGGGGGTCCATACAATGAGCAGTTCTTC. This codes for CASSESAGGPYNEQFF.

This clonotype occurred many times. The chain has TRBV6-2 or TRBV6-3 and TRBJ1-1; the D is unclear. The germline CDR1 and CDR2 sequences are MNHEY and SVGEGT. The CDR3 loop spans 14 amino acids. The V end was cut by 1 base, the J end by 1 base, with 7 bases between. CDR3 sequence reads: CASSYFGRNTEAFF. The CDR3 DNA is TGTGCCAGCAGTTACTTCGGTCGGAACACTGAAGCTTTCTTT.

This clonotype was found many times. The chain links TRBV11-2 to TRBJ1-5, with a weak D call TRBD1 (5 bases). This CDR3 region has 13 residues. Between the trimmed V and J ends, which lost 6 bases and 7 bases, there was a span of 13 bases. Germline V gives CDR1 SGHAT, CDR2 FQNNGV. The CDR3 DNA reads TGTGCCAGCAGTAGGGGACTGACGCAGCCCCAGCATTTT. It codes for CASSRGLTQPQHF.

This clonotype occurred many times. The CDR3 loop reads CSLGQPQETQYF. CDR3 DNA: TGCAGCCTGGGACAGCCCCAAGAGACCCAGTACTTC. The chain joins TRBV20-1 to TRBJ2-5, with 7 bases matching TRBD1. The CDR3 sequence is 12 residues long. Germline V gives CDR1 DFQATT, CDR2 SNEGSKA (reference sequence).

This clonotype was detected many times. The chain has TRBV7-2 and TRBJ2-5; 9 bases are shared with TRBD1. The CDR3 covers 16 residues. Looked up from germline, CDR1 is SGHTA and CDR2 is FQGNSA. V was clipped by 6 bases and J by 4 bases; unmatched bases: 12. The CDR3 DNA reads TGTGCCAGCAGTAAATACAGGGGGCTCGAAGCAGAGACCCAGTACTTC. Protein: CASSKYRGLEAETQYF.

This clonotype has a count of ten or more. V is TRBV5-5 and J is TRBJ2-1; 12 nucleotides match TRBD2. The J segment lost 9 bases and the V segment lost 1 base, leaving 11 bases of the junction unmatched. CDR3 length: 17 residues. The germline gives CDR1 SGHKS, CDR2 YYEKEE (reference sequence). The CDR3 sequence: CASSLFRRLAGEGEQFF. CDR3 coding DNA: TGTGCCAGCAGCTTGTTCAGGCGACTAGCGGGGGAGGGTGAGCAGTTCTTC.

V gene TRBV10-3 combines with J gene TRBJ2-6; D call uncertain. The ends were cut back, 1 base at V and 0 bases at J, with 4 bases in the middle. The CDR3 loop spans 15 amino acids. The germline CDR1 and CDR2 sequences are ENHRY and SYGVKD. CDR3 sequence reads: CAISEYGSGANVLTF. The DNA for the CDR3 is TGTGCCATCAGTGAGTACGGCTCTGGGGCCAACGTCCTGACTTTC.

This clonotype has just a few counts. This chain connects TRBV20-1 to TRBJ1-1; D gene unclear. CDR1 is DFQATT and CDR2 is SNEGSKA in the germline V gene (reference sequence). The V and J ends lost 5 bases and 0 bases respectively, with 4 bases between them. This CDR3 comprises 11 residues. The CDR3 is CSAGMNTEAFF. In DNA, the CDR3 is TGCAGTGCTGGAATGAACACTGAAGCTTTCTTT.

This clonotype was detected many times. V gene TRBV6-2 or TRBV6-3 combines with J gene TRBJ1-2; D unresolved. The germline gives CDR1 MNHEY, CDR2 SVGEGT. The CDR3 totals 12 residues. V lost 2 bases and J 4 bases, leaving 5 bases between the germline ends. The CDR3 reads CASSYGSYGYTF. The CDR3 nucleotides read TGTGCCAGCAGTTACGGCAGCTATGGCTACACCTTC.

This clonotype was seen at least ten times. The rearrangement links TRBV7-8 to TRBJ2-1; either TRBD1 or TRBD2 may fit D (5 bases each). CDR3 length: 15 residues. V shed 4 bases and J shed 0 bases, with 10 bases lying between them. The germline V gene encodes CDR1 SGHVS and CDR2 FQNEAQ. The CDR3 reads CASSSGPPSYNEQFF. CDR3 nucleotide sequence: TGTGCCAGCAGCTCGGGACCTCCCTCCTACAATGAGCAGTTCTTC.

This clonotype has a count of ten or more. V usage is TRBV20-1 and J usage is TRBJ2-3; D may be TRBD2 (7 bases). V lost 4 bases and J lost 5, with 16 bases in between. Germline V gives CDR1 DFQATT, CDR2 SNEGSKA (reference sequence). The CDR3 is 14 amino acids. CDR3 sequence: CSAIFGGGGDTQYF. In nucleotides, the CDR3 is TGCAGTGCTATTTTCGGCGGGGGCGGAGATACGCAGTATTTT.

This clonotype was recorded many times. V and J are TRBV15 and TRBJ2-7; 7 bases map to TRBD1. After removal of 1 base from V and 3 bases from J, the junction contained 6 bases not matched to a gene. The CDR3 totals 15 residues. Looked up from germline, CDR1 is LNHNV and CDR2 is YYDKDF (reference sequence). This CDR3 is CATSRVGTASYEQYF. The CDR3 nucleotides are TGTGCCACCAGCAGAGTTGGGACAGCGAGCTACGAGCAGTACTTC.

This clonotype was seen repeatedly, ten times or more. This chain uses TRBV28 with TRBJ2-7, with TRBD1 matching over 8 bases. Germline V lookup: CDR1 MDHEN, CDR2 SYDVKM. The CDR3 is 14 amino acids. Trimming removed 6 bases from V and 2 bases from J; junction bases left unmatched: 6. The CDR3 nucleotides read TGTGCCAGCAGGCCCAGGGGGCGCCCCTACGAGCAGTACTTC. It is translated as CASRPRGRPYEQYF.

This clonotype was seen repeatedly, ten times or more. V and J are TRBV6-1 and TRBJ1-3; no reliable D call. This CDR3 is built from 15 residues. CDR1 and CDR2 from the germline V gene are MNHNS and SASEGT. V dropped 7 bases and J dropped 2 bases, with 15 bases sitting between them. Written as DNA, the CDR3 is TGTGCCAGCACCTCCAGGACGCTACCTGGAAACACCATATATTTT. Its translation is CASTSRTLPGNTIYF.

This clonotype was seen ten or more times. V is TRBV28 and J is TRBJ1-1; no definite D call. Germline CDR1 is MDHEN and CDR2 is SYDVKM. V lost 6 bases and J lost 11, with 13 bases in between. The CDR3 is 11 residues long. This chain's CDR3 is CASSRTRSAFF. Written as DNA, the CDR3 is TGTGCCAGCAGCCGCACGAGGTCGGCTTTCTTT. The entire variable domain, with the rest obtained from reference TRBV28 and TRBJ1-1, is as follows: DVKVTQSSRYLVKRTGEKVFLECVQDMDHENMFWYRQDPGLGLRLIYFSYDVKMKEKGDIPEGYSVSREKKERFSLILESASTNQTSMYLCASSRTRSAFFGQGTRLTVV.

This clonotype was found many times. The chain has TRBV29-1 and TRBJ1-2; 9 nucleotides match TRBD1. The V segment lost 1 base and the J segment 4 bases; nucleotides outside the gene matches: 7. Germline V CDR1 and CDR2: SQVTM, ANQGSEA. This CDR3 has 15 residues. The CDR3 DNA reads TGCAGCGTTGAAGGGTCGGGACAGGGATTCTATGGCTACACCTTC. It yields the protein CSVEGSGQGFYGYTF.

There are many counts of this clonotype. This chain uses TRBV5-1 with TRBJ1-2; possibly TRBD1 for D (6 bases). CDR3 length: 14 amino acids. V was shortened by 2 bases and J by 4 bases, with 12 bases between the two germline ends. The V gene's germline CDR1 is SGHRS and CDR2 YFSETQ. Here the CDR3 DNA reads TGCGCCAGCAGCTTCAGCAGGGGCGGCTATGGCTACACCTTC. It encodes CASSFSRGGYGYTF.

Only a few counts were recorded for this clonotype. The J gene is TRBJ2-7, the V gene TRBV27, with D unresolved. The germline gives CDR1 MNHEY, CDR2 SMNVEV (reference sequence). V was clipped by 5 bases and J by 2 bases, with 16 bases between them. The CDR3 runs to 15 residues. The CDR3 protein is CASSTLTGPTYEQYF. The CDR3 DNA sequence: TGTGCCAGCAGTACCCTGACGGGCCCAACCTACGAGCAGTACTTC.

This clonotype turned up a few times. V gene TRBV4-2 combines with J gene TRBJ2-5, with D possibly matching TRBD1 (6 bases). Looked up from germline, CDR1 is LGHNA and CDR2 is YNFKEQ. The CDR3 consists of 13 residues. V lost 5 bases and J 4 bases, leaving 11 bases between the germline ends. CDR3 sequence: CASSSTRGETQYF. CDR3 in DNA: TGTGCCAGCAGCTCCACCAGGGGAGAGACCCAGTACTTC.

This clonotype has at least ten counts. The chain combines TRBV7-8 with TRBJ1-2; 7 nucleotides agree with TRBD1. The germline V gene encodes CDR1 SGHVS and CDR2 FQNEAQ. The CDR3 contains 14 residues. V was pared by 5 bases and J by 7 bases, with 10 bases of the junction left unmatched. The CDR3 nucleotides are TGTGCCAGCAGCACGCTGACAGGGTTCCGTGGCTACACCTTC. Translating gives CASSTLTGFRGYTF.

This clonotype came up many times. The rearrangement joins TRBV4-2 to TRBJ1-2, with a tentative D call TRBD1 (5 bases). Trimming took off 1 base at V and 4 bases at J, with 13 bases between the two ends. Looked up from germline, CDR1 is LGHNA and CDR2 is YNFKEQ. The CDR3 consists of 15 residues. CDR3 sequence: CASSQGGGDAYGYTF. As DNA, the CDR3 is TGTGCCAGCAGCCAAGGTGGGGGGGACGCCTATGGCTACACCTTC.

This clonotype was recorded many times. V and J are TRBV20-1 and TRBJ1-2, with D unclear. In germline, CDR1 is DFQATT, CDR2 SNEGSKA (reference sequence). The CDR3 is made up of 13 amino acids. Trimming removed 5 bases at V and 4 bases at J, with 14 bases between. CDR3 sequence (DNA): TGCAGTGCTCCGGACCGCCGAGCCTATGGCTACACCTTC. Translated: CSAPDRRAYGYTF.

This clonotype was counted many times. This chain connects TRBV20-1 to TRBJ2-1, with 8 nucleotides matching TRBD2. CDR1 is DFQATT and CDR2 is SNEGSKA in the germline V gene (reference sequence). This CDR3 contains 16 residues. The J segment lost 4 bases and the V segment lost 1 base, leaving 9 bases of the junction unmatched. Here the CDR3 DNA reads TGCAGTGCTAGAGTTTTGGCTAGCGGGCAATACAATGAGCAGTTCTTC. It is translated as CSARVLASGQYNEQFF.

The sample holds a few counts of this clonotype. V gene TRBV4-3 combines with J gene TRBJ2-5; perhaps TRBD1 as D (5 bases). In germline, CDR1 is LGHNA, CDR2 YSLEER. With 4 bases removed from V and 4 bases from J, the gap between germline ends came to 13 bases. This CDR3 is built from 14 residues. CDR3 residues: CASSRDWGAETQYF. CDR3 in DNA: TGCGCCAGCAGCCGAGACTGGGGCGCAGAGACCCAGTACTTC.

This clonotype has ten or more counts. The rearrangement joins TRBV6-5 to TRBJ1-1, with a weak D call TRBD1 (6 bases). CDR1 and CDR2 from the germline V gene are MNHEY and SVGAGI. CDR3 size: 14 residues. With 1 base removed from V and 5 bases from J, the gap between germline ends came to 11 bases. This CDR3 reads CASSYYRDGTEAFF. In DNA form, the CDR3 reads TGTGCCAGCAGTTACTACAGGGATGGGACTGAAGCTTTCTTT.

This clonotype was detected a few times. This chain uses TRBV20-1 with TRBJ1-6; D might be TRBD1 (6 bases). From germline, CDR1 is DFQATT and CDR2 SNEGSKA (reference sequence). The CDR3 loop spans 16 amino acids. V lost 0 bases, J lost 8 bases, and 17 bases lay in between. CDR3 DNA sequence: TGCAGTGCTAGAGATCGAATCGGGGGGCAGGATTCACCCCTCCACTTT. As protein: CSARDRIGGQDSPLHF.

This clonotype was detected only a few times. The chain recombines TRBV6-2 or TRBV6-3 with TRBJ2-3; tentative D call: TRBD2 (6 bases). The CDR3 runs 17 residues. Germline CDR1 and CDR2: MNHEY and SVGEGT. Between the trimmed V and J ends, which lost 0 bases and 3 bases, there was a span of 16 bases. The CDR3 DNA sequence: TGTGCCAGCAGTTACTCGATCCAAGCGGGTGGGACAGATACGCAGTATTTT. Amino acid sequence: CASSYSIQAGGTDTQYF.